This T cell receptor beta chain appears in the sequencing data of a study of blood T cell repertoires in COVID-19. Across the whole study: Acute and convalescent COVID-19 samples came from the United States, Italy and Spain. In each case, the material was cDNA or gDNA derived from T cells, B-cell-depleted T cells, or PBMCs.

In the study's own analysis: It was from reference gene primer amplification that nucleated cell counts were estimated. Produced via immunoSEQ multiplex PCR; TCRdb's table is partial and in-frame only. D and trimming come from the DNA, and the V and J calls and clone size come from that table. The repertoire has roughly 100,000 clones, around 93% of them found once; the top ten carry about 1.8%. CDR1 MNHEY and CDR2 SMNVEV come from the germline V gene (reference sequence). The CDR3 has 16 residues. Trimming cost V 2 bases and J 0 bases, with 14 bases left between them. The chain is built from TRBV27 and TRBJ2-7; the D is unclear. The sample comprised peripheral blood. This receptor was obtained from a human donor with active COVID-19. The donor label of this sample is uncertain. DNA for the CDR3: TGTGCCAGCAGTTTAATTGGAGAAGGTAGCTCCTACGAGCAGTACTTC. Translation: CASSLIGEGSSYEQYF.